One T cell receptor beta chain is described in this entry. The antigen remains undetermined. This entry is derived from a study of cytomegalovirus exposure and HLA in healthy donors. Points from the study as a whole: Clonal expansion was found to be greater in HLA-associated TCR beta chains than in equally common others in a later analysis. At a 0.05 false discovery rate, a later analysis found approximately 15,000 TCR beta sequences to be associated with HLA alleles.

PCR was performed using 60 Vbeta and 13 Jbeta primers. This table comes from immunoSEQ multiplex PCR, and its TCRdb copy is limited to in-frame clones, with some not included. The sample has some 110,000 clones; 65% to 75% are singletons. In germline, CDR1 is LGHNA, CDR2 YNFKEQ. After removal of 1 base from V and 3 bases from J, the junction contained 7 bases not matched to a gene. The CDR3 covers 17 residues. This sequence joins TRBV4-2 and TRBJ2-7; 12 bases are shared with TRBD1. The sequenced material came from PBMCs. This TCR came from a woman between 45 and 60 years old in good health and CMV-seropositive. The CDR3 here is CASSQGGTGGANYEQYF. For the CDR3, the DNA is TGTGCCAGCAGCCAAGGAGGGACAGGGGGCGCGAACTACGAGCAGTACTTC.